Each of the 17 T cell receptor beta chains below was sequenced from the same sample in a study of blood T cell repertoires in COVID-19. TCRdb's table, derived via immunoSEQ multiplex PCR, lists solely in-frame clones and lacks some. Here the sample spans roughly 69,000 clones, more than 80% being singletons. The sequencing input was PBMCs or T cells enriched from blood (not recorded which). The receptor source for this set is a woman between 40 and 55 years old with acute COVID-19.

The chain employs TRBV2 and TRBJ2-1; TRBD2 matches at 10 bases. Per the germline V gene, CDR1 is SNHLY and CDR2 is FYNNEI. With 2 bases clipped from V and 5 bases from J, the junction kept 6 bases outside the gene matches. The CDR3 spans 16 residues. The CDR3 DNA follows: TGTGCCAGCAGTGAAAGGTGGACTAGCGGCGACAATGAGCAGTTCTTC. Encoded protein: CASSERWTSGDNEQFF.

V usage is TRBV10-2 and J usage is TRBJ2-7, with a possible D match to TRBD1 (6 bases). V lost 3 bases to trimming and J lost 6 bases, with 6 bases between them. The CDR3 sequence is 11 residues long. CDR1 is WSHSY, CDR2 SAAADI, per germline. This CDR3 reads CASSDRGEQYV. The CDR3 DNA reads as TGCGCCAGCAGTGACAGGGGCGAGCAGTACGTC.

V is TRBV19 and J is TRBJ2-1; TRBD1 might be the D (5 bases). Germline CDR1 reads LNHDA; CDR2 reads SQIVND (reference sequence). Trimming cost V 9 bases and J 5 bases, with 20 bases left between them. The CDR3 loop spans 15 amino acids. CDR3 region: CASTHPGQGDNEQFF. DNA of the CDR3: TGTGCCAGCACCCATCCGGGTCAAGGGGACAATGAGCAGTTCTTC.

This chain joins TRBV6-5 and TRBJ2-3, with 8 bases lining up with TRBD1. The CDR3 consists of 12 residues. J gave up 6 bases and V 11 bases, and 7 bases lay outside the gene matches. The germline V gene encodes CDR1 MNHEY and CDR2 SVGAGI. CDR3 loop: CASDRVEDTQYF. The CDR3 coding sequence is TGTGCCTCGGACAGGGTGGAGGATACGCAGTATTTT.

This clone was counted once. V gene TRBV14 combines with J gene TRBJ2-1; the D is unclear. The V gene's germline CDR1 is SGHDN and CDR2 FVKESK. V was trimmed by 4 bases and J by 6 bases, leaving 7 bases between them. The CDR3 sequence is 12 residues long. CDR3 nucleotide sequence: TGTGCCAGCAGCCCCCCCTCCAATGAGCAGTTCTTC. This translates into CASSPPSNEQFF.

This clone was picked up a small number of times. The chain couples TRBV28 to TRBJ2-2, with 7 nucleotides matching TRBD1. The V gene end was trimmed by 5 bases and the J gene end by 1 base; junction bases not matched to a gene: 1. The germline V gene has CDR1 MDHEN and CDR2 SYDVKM. The CDR3 consists of 14 residues. CDR3 sequence (DNA): TGTGCCAGCAGTCACAGGGGGAACACCGGGGAGCTGTTTTTT. Translating gives CASSHRGNTGELFF.

V gene TRBV5-1 combines with J gene TRBJ1-1; D gene ambiguous. Trimming took 0 bases from V and 1 from J, leaving 7 bases between them. Per germline, CDR1 SGHRS and CDR2 YFSETQ. CDR3 length: 14 residues. The CDR3 is CASSLVAENTEAFF. The CDR3 bases are TGCGCCAGCAGCTTGGTGGCAGAGAACACTGAAGCTTTCTTT. The variable domain in full, completed from reference TRBV5-1 and TRBJ1-1, reads KAGVTQTPRYLIKTRGQQVTLSCSPISGHRSVSWYQQTPGQGLQFLFEYFSETQRNKGNFPGRFSGRQFSNSRSEMNVSTLELGDSALYLCASSLVAENTEAFFGQGTRLTVV.

This chain uses TRBV14 with TRBJ1-2, with D unresolved. Germline assignment: CDR1 SGHDN and CDR2 FVKESK. The length of the CDR3 is 14 residues. V lost 2 bases to trimming and J lost 2 bases, with 9 bases between them. This chain's CDR3 is CASSQMGGNYGYTF. The CDR3 region has the DNA TGTGCCAGCAGCCAAATGGGAGGAAACTATGGCTACACCTTC. Full variable domain (remainder filled in from reference TRBV14 and TRBJ1-2): EAGVTQFPSHSVIEKGQTVTLRCDPISGHDNLYWYRRVMGKEIKFLLHFVKESKQDESGMPNNRFLAERTGGTYSTLKVQPAELEDSGVYFCASSQMGGNYGYTFGSGTRLTVV.

In its sample, this clone was seen a few times. The rearrangement links TRBV24-1 to TRBJ2-1; 7 positions match TRBD1. V lost 3 bases to trimming and J lost 1 base; unmatched junction nucleotides: 5. There are 16 residues in the CDR3. Per germline, CDR1 KGHDR and CDR2 SFDVKD. The CDR3 is CATSDPGTESYNEQFF. CDR3 sequence (DNA): TGTGCCACCAGTGATCCCGGGACAGAATCCTACAATGAGCAGTTCTTC.

The genes are TRBV27 and TRBJ2-7; 8 nucleotides agree with TRBD2. V shed 6 bases, J shed 5 bases, and the junction held 12 bases outside the gene matches. There are 15 residues in the CDR3. Germline V lookup: CDR1 MNHEY, CDR2 SMNVEV (reference sequence). DNA of the CDR3: TGTGCCAGCAGGGGGTCGGGAGCGGGAGAACACGAGCAGTACTTC. Translated: CASRGSGAGEHEQYF.

This clone was found a few times. The V gene is TRBV7-8, the J gene TRBJ1-2; 8 nucleotides agree with TRBD1. The V gene end was trimmed by 1 base and the J gene end by 6 bases; junction bases not matched to a gene: 16. Germline CDR1 and CDR2: SGHVS and FQNEAQ. The CDR3 extends over 18 amino acids. This CDR3 reads CASSLVRTGSDTGHGYTF. In DNA, the CDR3 is TGTGCCAGCAGCTTAGTCAGGACAGGGTCTGATACCGGTCATGGCTACACCTTC. The full variable domain, in which reference TRBV7-8 and TRBJ1-2 provide the parts outside the CDR3, is GAGVSQSPRYKVAKRGQDVALRCDPISGHVSLFWYQQALGQGPEFLTYFQNEAQLDKSGLPSDRFFAERPEGSVSTLKIQRTQQEDSAVYLCASSLVRTGSDTGHGYTFGSGTRLTVV.

The chain employs TRBV29-1 and TRBJ1-5; weak D call: TRBD1 (6 bases). Trimming removed 6 bases from V and 3 bases from J, with 12 bases in between. The CDR3 totals 13 residues. Germline CDR1 SQVTM, CDR2 ANQGSEA. CDR3 region: CSVLQGINQPQHF. For the CDR3, the DNA is TGCAGCGTCCTACAGGGTATCAATCAGCCCCAGCATTTT. Combining the CDR3 with reference TRBV29-1 and TRBJ1-5 gives the whole variable domain SAVISQKPSRDICQRGTSLTIQCQVDSQVTMMFWYRQQPGQSLTLIATANQGSEATYESGFVIDKFPISRPNLTFSTLTVSNMSPEDSSIYLCSVLQGINQPQHFGDGTRLSIL.

The gene calls are TRBV7-6 and TRBJ1-4, with D possibly TRBD1 on 5 matching bases. Germline CDR1 and CDR2: SGHVS and FNYEAQ. Trimming cost V 0 bases and J 3 bases, with 14 bases left between them. The CDR3 is 17 amino acids. The DNA for the CDR3 is TGTGCCAGCAGCTTAGCGTACAGGCGACGAGCTAATGAAAAACTGTTTTTT. It encodes CASSLAYRRRANEKLFF. Full variable domain (outside the CDR3, taken from reference TRBV7-6 and TRBJ1-4): GAGVSQSPRYKVTKRGQDVALRCDPISGHVSLYWYRQALGQGPEFLTYFNYEAQQDKSGLPNDRFSAERPEGSISTLTIQRTEQRDSAMYRCASSLAYRRRANEKLFFGSGTQLSVL.

The genes are TRBV27 and TRBJ1-2; weak D call: TRBD1 (6 bases). The V end lost 3 bases, the J end lost 5 bases, and 10 bases lay between the germline ends. The CDR3 covers 13 residues. Looked up from germline, CDR1 is MNHEY and CDR2 is SMNVEV (reference sequence). CDR3 nucleotide sequence: TGTGCCAGCAGTTTGCAGGGGAGATATGGCTACACCTTC. Translating gives CASSLQGRYGYTF.

V usage is TRBV7-3 and J usage is TRBJ2-2; TRBD1 aligns across 10 bases. Germline V lookup: CDR1 SGHTA, CDR2 FQGTGA. V was pared by 5 bases and J by 6 bases, with 6 bases of the junction left unmatched. The CDR3 consists of 15 residues. The CDR3 spells CASSRGTGAPGELFF. The CDR3 nucleotides are TGTGCCAGCAGCCGGGGGACAGGGGCCCCCGGGGAGCTGTTTTTT.

The CDR3 is CASSLGLYLILGQGFSYEQYF. The CDR3 bases are TGTGCCAGCAGTTTGGGCCTTTATCTTATCCTGGGACAGGGATTTTCCTACGAGCAGTACTTC. The J gene is TRBJ2-7, the V gene TRBV28; 9 bases line up with TRBD1. CDR1 and CDR2 (germline): MDHEN, SYDVKM. After removal of 3 bases from V and 1 base from J, the junction contained 22 bases not matched to a gene. The CDR3 is 21 residues long.

This clone was detected a few times. The V gene is TRBV27, the J gene TRBJ2-3, with D tentatively TRBD2 (6 bases). The ends were cut back, 0 bases at V and 2 bases at J, with 24 bases in the middle. Germline CDR1 MNHEY, CDR2 SMNVEV (reference sequence). This CDR3 is built from 20 residues. CDR3 region: CASSLSPPGTRMPPTDTQYF. The CDR3 region has the DNA TGTGCCAGCAGTTTATCGCCTCCCGGGACTCGTATGCCACCCACAGATACGCAGTATTTT.